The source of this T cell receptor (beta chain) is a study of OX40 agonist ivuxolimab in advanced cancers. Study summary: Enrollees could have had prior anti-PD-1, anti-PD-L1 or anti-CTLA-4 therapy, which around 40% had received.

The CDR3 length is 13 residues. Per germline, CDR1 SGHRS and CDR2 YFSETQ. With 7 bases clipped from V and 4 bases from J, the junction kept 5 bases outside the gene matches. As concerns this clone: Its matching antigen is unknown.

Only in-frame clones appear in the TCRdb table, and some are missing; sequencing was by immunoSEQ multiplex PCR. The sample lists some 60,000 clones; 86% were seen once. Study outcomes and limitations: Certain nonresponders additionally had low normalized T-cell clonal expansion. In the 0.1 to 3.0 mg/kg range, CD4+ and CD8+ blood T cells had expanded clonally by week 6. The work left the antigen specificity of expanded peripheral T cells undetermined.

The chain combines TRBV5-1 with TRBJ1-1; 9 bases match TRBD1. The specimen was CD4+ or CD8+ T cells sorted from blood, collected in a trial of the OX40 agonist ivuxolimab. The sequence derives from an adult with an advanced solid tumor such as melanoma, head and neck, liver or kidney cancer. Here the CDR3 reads CASADRGGTEAFF. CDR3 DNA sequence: TGCGCCAGCGCGGACAGGGGAGGCACTGAAGCTTTCTTT.